This TCR beta chain comes out of a study of shared clonotypes between healthy human individuals. CDR1 is SGHRS and CDR2 is YFSETQ in the germline V gene. This CDR3 contains 14 residues. The J segment lost 7 bases and the V segment lost 0 bases, leaving 6 bases of the junction unmatched. Details on this clone: Its target is not known.

Assay execution took place at the deep level. The repertoire was sequenced with immunoSEQ multiplex PCR; TCRdb's copy has only in-frame clones and lacks some. Among over 2 million clones listed, roughly 92% were seen once. Study-wide findings and caveats: Sharing across four donors was highest in naive CD4 (roughly 5%) and lowest in memory CD8 (about 0.4%).

This TCR was recovered from a young man in good health. Some clones in this sample may be carry-over from other donors' samples. Source material: naive CD4+ T cells from PBMCs. Subset meaning: CD45RA+ positively selected. This chain connects TRBV5-1 to TRBJ2-5; 7 bases are shared with TRBD1. The CDR3 DNA reads as TGCGCCAGCAGCTTGGAGGGGGCTGATGGGACCCAGTACTTC. Amino acid sequence: CASSLEGADGTQYF.